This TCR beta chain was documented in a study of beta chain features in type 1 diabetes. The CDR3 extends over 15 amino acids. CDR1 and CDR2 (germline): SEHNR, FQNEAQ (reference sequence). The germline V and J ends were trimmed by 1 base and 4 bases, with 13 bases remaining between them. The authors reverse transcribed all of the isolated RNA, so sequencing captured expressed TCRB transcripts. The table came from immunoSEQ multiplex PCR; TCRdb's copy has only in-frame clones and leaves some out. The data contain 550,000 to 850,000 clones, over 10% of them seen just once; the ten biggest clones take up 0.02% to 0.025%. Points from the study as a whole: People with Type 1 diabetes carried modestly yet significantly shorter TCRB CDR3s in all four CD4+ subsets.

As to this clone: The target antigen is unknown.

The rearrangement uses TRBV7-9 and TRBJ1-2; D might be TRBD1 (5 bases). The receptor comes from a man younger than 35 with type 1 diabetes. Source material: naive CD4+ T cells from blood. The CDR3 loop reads CASSLGRDSLYGYTF. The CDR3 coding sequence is TGTGCCAGCAGCTTAGGCCGGGACTCCCTCTATGGCTACACCTTC.